The rows below give T cell receptor beta chains drawn from one sample of a study of cytomegalovirus exposure and HLA in healthy donors. The method was immunoSEQ multiplex PCR; TCRdb's version includes in-frame clones alone and lacks a portion of them. The sample holds some 150,000 clones; around 65% are singletons and the top ten take 3%. Sequenced input: PBMCs. The receptors shown here come from a young woman in good health and CMV-seropositive. Both conserved end residues are part of each CDR3. The D gene is left open where the match is weak. Size is stated for part of the rows, as once, few or many counts, or as a class when the clone is expanded.

- | TRBJ2-5 | TRBV7-9 | few | TGTGCCAGCAGCTTCGCGGGGAGCGGGCAAGAGACCCAGTACTTC | CASSFAGSGQETQYF
TRBD1 | TRBJ1-2 | TRBV4-1 | - | TGCGCCAGCAGCCGGCTGGGGACAGGGAACTATGGCTACACCTTC | CASSRLGTGNYGYTF
TRBD2 | TRBJ2-1 | TRBV2 | - | TGTGCCTCAAGTTTTAAGCGGGGCTATACTAATGAGCAGTTCTTC | CASSFKRGYTNEQFF
- | TRBJ1-5 | TRBV6-1 | - | TGTGCCAGCAGTGAAGCCAGGTATAGCAATCAGCCCCAGCATTTT | CASSEARYSNQPQHF
- | TRBJ1-1 | TRBV7-9 | few | TGTGCCAGCAGCTTAATCATGAACACTGAAGCTTTCTTT | CASSLIMNTEAFF
- | TRBJ1-5 | TRBV4-1 | - | TGCGCCAGCAGCCAAAATCCGGAGGCGTGGCCCCAGCATTTT | CASSQNPEAWPQHF
- | TRBJ2-5 | TRBV9 | - | TGTGCCAGCAGCGTAGGTGGGGCTCAAGAGACCCAGTACTTC | CASSVGGAQETQYF
TRBD1 | TRBJ2-7 | TRBV10-3 | - | TGTGCCATCAGTGAGTCGGGCAGGGGGTACGAGCAGTACTTC | CAISESGRGYEQYF
TRBD2 | TRBJ2-2 | TRBV5-1 | once | TGCGCCAGCAGCCGGACTAGCCCCGGGGAGCTGTTTTTT | CASSRTSPGELFF
- | TRBJ2-5 | TRBV4-1 | - | TGCGCCAGCAGCCAAGTTACATCCCAAGAGACCCAGTACTTC | CASSQVTSQETQYF
- | TRBJ2-5 | TRBV5-6 | few | TGTGCCAGCAGCTTGCGGTCGGGGAGGACCCAGTACTTC | CASSLRSGRTQYF
- | TRBJ2-5 | TRBV5-8 | - | TGTGCCAGCAGCCGGGGTGCCCCGGACGAGACCCAGTACTTC | CASSRGAPDETQYF
TRBD1 | TRBJ1-4 | TRBV10-3 | - | TGTGCCATCAGACCCCGGACAGGGAACAAACTGTTTTTT | CAIRPRTGNKLFF
TRBD1 | TRBJ1-2 | TRBV2 | few | TGTGCCAGCAAATTGACAGGGTCTCACTATGGCTACACCTTC | CASKLTGSHYGYTF
- | TRBJ1-1 | TRBV11-2 | - | TGTGCCAGCAGCTCTCAAGGGGCGTACACTGAAGCTTTCTTT | CASSSQGAYTEAFF
- | TRBJ2-1 | TRBV7-9 | - | TGTGCCAGCAGCTCCAACAGGGTAGGGCTATACAATGAGCAGTTCTTC | CASSSNRVGLYNEQFF
TRBD1 | TRBJ2-3 | TRBV15 | - | TGTGCCACCAGCACGGTGGACAGGGGTGCAGATACGCAGTATTTT | CATSTVDRGADTQYF
TRBD1 | TRBJ1-2 | TRBV13 | few | TGTGCCAGCAGCATCCGGGACAGGGAGAGTGGCTACACCTTC | CASSIRDRESGYTF
- | TRBJ2-5 | TRBV7-8 | few | TGTGCCAGCAGCCCCCGGGACTTCCTAGAGACCCAGTACTTC | CASSPRDFLETQYF
- | TRBJ1-2 | TRBV6-1 | - | TGTGCCAGCAGTGAAGCTGGGAGATCCTTC | CASSEAGRSF
TRBD2 | TRBJ2-3 | TRBV30 | - | TGTGCCTGGAGTGAGGGCGGGGGGGCAGTATCAGATACGCAGTATTTT | CAWSEGGGAVSDTQYF
TRBD1 | TRBJ2-1 | TRBV27 | few | TGTGCCAGCAGTTTACGGATACGGGGGACAGGGGGCACTGAGCAGTTCTTC | CASSLRIRGTGGTEQFF
TRBD1 | TRBJ2-7 | TRBV5-4 | - | TGTGCCAGCAGCTTGGCGGGACAGGGGGGTTACGAGCAGTACTTC | CASSLAGQGGYEQYF
- | TRBJ2-7 | TRBV16 | once | TGTGCCAGCAGCTTTAAGGGGGTGACTGACGAGCAGTACTTC | CASSFKGVTDEQYF
TRBD2 | TRBJ2-5 | TRBV6-1 | - | TGTGCCAGCAGTCAAGGACTAGCGGGGGGGCCAGAGACCCAGTACTTC | CASSQGLAGGPETQYF
TRBD1 | TRBJ1-2 | TRBV6-5 | - | TGTGCCAGCAGCTCAGGGGGCGCCGGAAACTATGGCTACACCTTC | CASSSGGAGNYGYTF
TRBD2 | TRBJ2-3 | TRBV5-6 | - | TGTGCCAGCAGCTCGTTGGGACTAGCGGGAGTAAAAGATACGCAGTATTTT | CASSSLGLAGVKDTQYF
- | TRBJ2-7 | TRBV7-2 | - | TGTGCCAGCAGCTTAGCGACGGCGGTCTCCTACGAGCAGTACTTC | CASSLATAVSYEQYF
TRBD1 | TRBJ1-2 | TRBV7-2 | few | TGTGCCAGCAGACCTACCCAAGCAGGGGGAGAATATGGCTACACCTTC | CASRPTQAGGEYGYTF
TRBD1 | TRBJ1-5 | TRBV5-1 | - | TGCGCCAGCCCCACAGGGGGGTCGGGCAATCAGCCCCAGCATTTT | CASPTGGSGNQPQHF
TRBD1 | TRBJ1-2 | TRBV5-6 | - | TGTGCCAGCAGCTGGGACCGGGACAGCTATGGCTACACCTTC | CASSWDRDSYGYTF
TRBD2 | TRBJ2-5 | TRBV7-8 | - | TGTGCCAGCCGCGGATCGCAGCGGGGGGTACAAATACAAGAGACCCAGTACTTC | CASRGSQRGVQIQETQYF
- | TRBJ1-1 | TRBV28 | - | TGTGCCAGCAGTTTAGCGGGGTCGAACACTGAAGCTTTCTTT | CASSLAGSNTEAFF
TRBD1 | TRBJ1-2 | TRBV18 | - | TGTGCCAGCTCACCAAAACAGGGGACCTATGGCTACACCTTC | CASSPKQGTYGYTF
TRBD1 | TRBJ1-2 | TRBV27 | - | TGTGCCAGCAGTGAAGGGACAGCCTATGGCTACACCTTC | CASSEGTAYGYTF
- | TRBJ1-5 | TRBV7-2 | - | TGTGCCAGCAGACTAAATGGGGCCCGCAATCAGCCCCAGCATTTT | CASRLNGARNQPQHF
- | TRBJ2-2 | TRBV11-3 | - | TGTGCCAGCAGCCCAGATTCCACCGGGGAGCTGTTTTTT | CASSPDSTGELFF
- | TRBJ1-6 | TRBV28 | once | TGTGCCAGCACCTCGTACAGATCCTATAATTCACCCCTCCACTTT | CASTSYRSYNSPLHF
- | TRBJ1-1 | TRBV2 | - | TGTGCCAGCAGCGCTGTGGGAGGCACTGAAGCTTTCTTT | CASSAVGGTEAFF
- | TRBJ2-7 | TRBV5-6 | - | TGTGCCAGCAGCAGATACAGGGCCTACGAGCAGTACTTC | CASSRYRAYEQYF
- | TRBJ2-1 | TRBV11-2 | - | TGTGCCAGCAGCTCTGGGAGCTCCTACAATGAGCAGTTCTTC | CASSSGSSYNEQFF
TRBD2 | TRBJ2-2 | TRBV19 | - | TGTGCCAGTAGTATCATGGGCGGGAGTGGAACCGGGGAGCTGTTTTTT | CASSIMGGSGTGELFF
TRBD1 | TRBJ1-1 | TRBV28 | - | TGTGCCAGCAGTTTCCCGAACAGGGGGCCAAGAAACACTGAAGCTTTCTTT | CASSFPNRGPRNTEAFF
- | TRBJ2-3 | TRBV28 | - | TGTGCCAGCAGTTCGGGTTTTCAGGGGCGAGTAGACACAGATACGCAGTATTTT | CASSSGFQGRVDTDTQYF
TRBD2 | TRBJ2-7 | TRBV15 | - | TGTGCCACCAGCAGAGAAGCGGGGTTGACCGAGCAGTACTTC | CATSREAGLTEQYF
TRBD2 | TRBJ2-1 | TRBV7-9 | once | TGTGCCAGCAGCTCCCTCCAGACTAGCGGGGTAGGGGAGCAGTTCTTC | CASSSLQTSGVGEQFF
TRBD1 | TRBJ1-5 | TRBV29-1 | once | TGCAGCGTGCAGACAGGGCCCAATCAGCCCCAGCATTTT | CSVQTGPNQPQHF
TRBD1 | TRBJ2-7 | TRBV6-7 | - | TGTGCCAGCAGTTACTCACAGGGGCTAAACTACGAGCAGTACTTC | CASSYSQGLNYEQYF
- | TRBJ1-5 | TRBV6-1 | - | TGTGCCAGCAGTGAAGGGTCAGGAAGGTTGCAGCCCCAGCATTTT | CASSEGSGRLQPQHF
TRBD1 | TRBJ1-2 | TRBV19 | - | TGTGCCAGTAGTGGGGGGACAGGGAACTATGGCTACACCTTC | CASSGGTGNYGYTF
- | TRBJ2-5 | TRBV7-2 | - | TGTGCCAGCAGCTTAAACTCCGGGTGGGAGACCCAGTACTTC | CASSLNSGWETQYF
TRBD1 | TRBJ1-4 | TRBV9 | - | TGTGCCAGCAGCGGGACAGGGAATGAAAAACTGTTTTTT | CASSGTGNEKLFF
- | TRBJ2-7 | TRBV6-1 | - | TGTGCCAGCTGTTTCAGTACCTACGAGCAGTACTTC | CASCFSTYEQYF
TRBD1 | TRBJ1-5 | TRBV5-6 | - | TGTGCCAGCAGCTGGTTGGGACAGGAAATTACCGGCAATCAGCCCCAGCATTTT | CASSWLGQEITGNQPQHF